The rows below give T cell receptor beta chains drawn from one sample of a study of blood T cell repertoires in COVID-19. Assay used: immunoSEQ multiplex PCR; TCRdb lists only in-frame clones, some missing. The sample consists of about 100,000 clones, around four fifths of them appearing once. The sequenced sample was peripheral blood. Receptors were obtained from a woman aged 70-85 years with acute or convalescent COVID-19. Both conserved end residues are part of each CDR3. D genes are given only for firm matches.

j_call: TRBJ1-1
v_call: TRBV7-8
d_call: .
cdr3_aa: CASSLEGRAGTEAFF

j_call: TRBJ1-6
v_call: TRBV9
d_call: .
cdr3_aa: CASSVVGASNSPLHF

j_call: TRBJ2-3
v_call: TRBV5-4
d_call: TRBD1
cdr3_aa: CASSLDRGTDTQYF

j_call: TRBJ1-3
v_call: TRBV29-1
d_call: .
cdr3_aa: CSVKGSGDTIYF

j_call: TRBJ2-3
v_call: TRBV5-1
d_call: .
cdr3_aa: CASREVGDPGGTDTQYF

j_call: TRBJ2-1
v_call: TRBV10-3
d_call: TRBD1
cdr3_aa: CAIRSGGDSYNEQFF

j_call: TRBJ1-1
v_call: TRBV2
d_call: .
cdr3_aa: CASREQGTDKAFF

j_call: TRBJ1-2
v_call: TRBV30
d_call: .
cdr3_aa: CAWGANSDYGYTF

j_call: TRBJ1-1
v_call: TRBV6-2/TRBV6-3
d_call: .
cdr3_aa: CASSYSSAGGGPNTEAFF

j_call: TRBJ1-1
v_call: TRBV6-1
d_call: TRBD1
cdr3_aa: CASSDGTGGVNTEAFF

j_call: TRBJ1-5
v_call: TRBV9
d_call: .
cdr3_aa: CASSLGPVSNQPQHF

j_call: TRBJ2-2
v_call: TRBV27
d_call: .
cdr3_aa: CASSFRRGTGELFF

j_call: TRBJ1-3
v_call: TRBV19
d_call: TRBD1
cdr3_aa: CATAGQGRSGNTIYF

j_call: TRBJ1-5
v_call: TRBV6-6
d_call: .
cdr3_aa: CASTIIPNQPQHF

j_call: TRBJ1-5
v_call: TRBV6-6
d_call: .
cdr3_aa: CASSYPEADQPQHF

j_call: TRBJ1-6
v_call: TRBV6-6
d_call: TRBD1
cdr3_aa: CASSSGTGESSPLHF

j_call: TRBJ2-5
v_call: TRBV18
d_call: .
cdr3_aa: CASSPVGRGETQYF

j_call: TRBJ2-7
v_call: TRBV7-8
d_call: .
cdr3_aa: CASRAGVAVNYEQYF

j_call: TRBJ1-1
v_call: TRBV19
d_call: .
cdr3_aa: CASSIQGQTEAFF

j_call: TRBJ2-2
v_call: TRBV27
d_call: TRBD2
cdr3_aa: CAAGEHNTGELFF

j_call: TRBJ1-1
v_call: TRBV7-2
d_call: .
cdr3_aa: CASSLSGRAGGGAFF

j_call: TRBJ1-5
v_call: TRBV5-1
d_call: .
cdr3_aa: CASSPGFSVSNQPQHF

j_call: TRBJ2-3
v_call: TRBV19
d_call: .
cdr3_aa: CASSITGKTDTQYF

j_call: TRBJ2-3
v_call: TRBV2
d_call: .
cdr3_aa: CASNLLVFTDTQYF

j_call: TRBJ2-4
v_call: TRBV5-1
d_call: TRBD2
cdr3_aa: CARPHPSGGF

j_call: TRBJ1-3
v_call: TRBV3-1/TRBV3-2
d_call: TRBD1
cdr3_aa: CASSQGQGNTIYF

j_call: TRBJ1-4
v_call: TRBV11-2
d_call: .
cdr3_aa: CASSFVGGLATNEKLFF

j_call: TRBJ2-3
v_call: TRBV7-6
d_call: TRBD2
cdr3_aa: CASSLSQRGGWDGTDTQYF